This T cell receptor (beta chain) was identified in a study of blood T cell repertoires in COVID-19. Study-level information: From T cells, B-cell-depleted T cells, or PBMCs came the material, which was cDNA or gDNA.

Seattle patients were enrolled while actively infected and followed longitudinally. Method: immunoSEQ multiplex PCR; TCRdb's copy keeps in-frame clones and lacks some. The sample includes around 310,000 clones, around 87% seen only once; the top ten take roughly 1%. Germline-derived CDR1 and CDR2 are LNHNV and YYDKDF (reference sequence). The CDR3 spans 13 residues. V dropped 1 base and J dropped 6 bases, with 9 bases sitting between them. The sequencing sample was made of peripheral blood. V is TRBV15 and J is TRBJ1-1; a possible D gene is TRBD1 (5 bases). The receptor was derived from a woman between 40 and 50 years old with COVID-19, enrolled during active disease. CDR3 sequence reads: CATSRGRGPEAFF. The CDR3 coding sequence is TGTGCCACCAGCAGAGGGAGGGGCCCTGAAGCTTTCTTT. Full variable domain (outside the CDR3, taken from reference TRBV15 and TRBJ1-1): DAMVIQNPRYQVTQFGKPVTLSCSQTLNHNVMYWYQQKSSQAPKLLFHYYDKDFNNEADTPDNFQSRRPNTSFCFLDIRSPGLGDTAMYLCATSRGRGPEAFFGQGTRLTVV.